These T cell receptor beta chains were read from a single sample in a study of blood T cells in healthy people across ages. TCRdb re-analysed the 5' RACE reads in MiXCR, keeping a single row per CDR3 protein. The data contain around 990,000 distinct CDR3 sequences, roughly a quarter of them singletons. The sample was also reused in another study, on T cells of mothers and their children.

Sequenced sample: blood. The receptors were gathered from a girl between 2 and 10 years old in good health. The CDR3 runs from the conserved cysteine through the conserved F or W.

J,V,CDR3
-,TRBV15,CATKYEQYF
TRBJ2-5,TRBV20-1,CSARDGYQETQYF
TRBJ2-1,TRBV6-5,CAGSYFPAGTQSSYNEQFF
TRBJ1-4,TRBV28,CASSQATDATNEKLFF
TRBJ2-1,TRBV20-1,CSARRAAGVRMDEQFF
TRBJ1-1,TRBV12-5,CASGSPEGRAEAFF
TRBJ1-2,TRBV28,CASSLLKEYYGYTF
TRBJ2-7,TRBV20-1,CSAPVGPQDEQYF
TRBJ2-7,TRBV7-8,CASSWQDYYEQYF
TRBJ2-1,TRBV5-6,CASSGAGRPNEQFF
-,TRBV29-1,CSGTQGFEQYF
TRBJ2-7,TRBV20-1,CSARASGYAQYF
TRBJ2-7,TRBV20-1,CSARRDRGEQYF
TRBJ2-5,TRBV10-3,CAISESGWETQYF
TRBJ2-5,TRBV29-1,CSVEIRGETQYF
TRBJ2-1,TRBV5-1,CASSFERGARVNEQFF
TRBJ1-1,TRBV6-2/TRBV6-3,CASIEGGGAFF
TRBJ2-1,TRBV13,CASSLGGAGGTYNEQFF
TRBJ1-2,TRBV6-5,CATRGQGIYYGYTF
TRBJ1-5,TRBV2,CASSGSQGSHQPQHF
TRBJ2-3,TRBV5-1,CASSWIVSEDTQYF
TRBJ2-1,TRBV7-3,CASREGGEQFF
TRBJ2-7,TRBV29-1,CSVGTGDHEQYF
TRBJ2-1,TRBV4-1,CASSQAGAPDEQFF
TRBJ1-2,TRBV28,CASRSGSRGYTF
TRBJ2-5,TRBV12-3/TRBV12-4,CASSLARGTGRFRETQYF
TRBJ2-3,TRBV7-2,CASMPTDNTDTQYF
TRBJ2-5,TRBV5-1,CASSPSPGTLQETQYF
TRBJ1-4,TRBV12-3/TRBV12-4,CASRPGTDEKLFF
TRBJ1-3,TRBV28,CASSFGTGLRSGNTIYF
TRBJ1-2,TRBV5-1,CASSPPEGRGYTF
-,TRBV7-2,CASSLGQTGTEQYF
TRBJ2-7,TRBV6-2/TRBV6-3,CASSYRGPLGRTYEQYF
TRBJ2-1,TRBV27,CASSGVAEQFF
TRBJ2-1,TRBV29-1,CSVEGDPNEQFF
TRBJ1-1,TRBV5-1,CASSLGVTGRDPEAFF
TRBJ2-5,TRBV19,CASQRQPMDQETQYF
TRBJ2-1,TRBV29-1,CTIRVSSYNEQFF
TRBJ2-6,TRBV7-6,CASSLVELVLANVLTF
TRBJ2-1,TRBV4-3,CASSLTVANHNEQFF
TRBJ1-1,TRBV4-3,CASSQDRGAYTEAFF
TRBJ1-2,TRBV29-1,CSVERRDTNYGYTF